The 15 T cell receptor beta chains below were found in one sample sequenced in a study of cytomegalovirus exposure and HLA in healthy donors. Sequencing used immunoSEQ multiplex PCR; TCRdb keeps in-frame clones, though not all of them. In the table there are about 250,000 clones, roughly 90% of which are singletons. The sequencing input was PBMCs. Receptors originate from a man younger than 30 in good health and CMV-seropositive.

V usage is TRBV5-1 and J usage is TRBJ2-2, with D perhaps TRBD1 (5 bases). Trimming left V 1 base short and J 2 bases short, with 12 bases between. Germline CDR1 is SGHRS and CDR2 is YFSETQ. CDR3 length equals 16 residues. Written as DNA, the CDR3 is TGCGCCAGCAGCTTGTGGTCAGGGCTAAACACCGGGGAGCTGTTTTTT. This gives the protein CASSLWSGLNTGELFF.

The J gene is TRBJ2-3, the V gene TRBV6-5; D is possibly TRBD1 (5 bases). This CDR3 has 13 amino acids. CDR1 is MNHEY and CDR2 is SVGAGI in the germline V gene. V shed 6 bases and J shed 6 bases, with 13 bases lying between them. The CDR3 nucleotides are TGTGCCAGCAGATCCGGACACCCCGATACGCAGTATTTT. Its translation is CASRSGHPDTQYF.

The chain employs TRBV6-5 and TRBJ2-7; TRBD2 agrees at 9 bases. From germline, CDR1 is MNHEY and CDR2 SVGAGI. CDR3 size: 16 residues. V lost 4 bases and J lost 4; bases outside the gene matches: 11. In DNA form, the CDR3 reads TGTGCCAGCAGTTCCCCCCACCTAGCGGGAACATACGAGCAGTACTTC. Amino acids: CASSSPHLAGTYEQYF.

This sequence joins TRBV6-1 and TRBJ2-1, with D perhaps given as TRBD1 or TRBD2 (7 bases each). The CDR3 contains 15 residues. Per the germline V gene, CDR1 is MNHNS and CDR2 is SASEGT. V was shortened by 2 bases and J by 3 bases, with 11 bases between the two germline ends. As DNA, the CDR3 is TGTGCCAGCAGTGAACAGGGGGGGCTCTACAATGAGCAGTTCTTC. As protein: CASSEQGGLYNEQFF.

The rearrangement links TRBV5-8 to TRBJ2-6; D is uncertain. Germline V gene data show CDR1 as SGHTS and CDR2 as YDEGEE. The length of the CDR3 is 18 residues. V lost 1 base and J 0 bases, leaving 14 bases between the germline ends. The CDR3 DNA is TGTGCCAGCAGCTTGTTACTGGTTTGGGCCTCTGGGGCCAACGTCCTGACTTTC. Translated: CASSLLLVWASGANVLTF.

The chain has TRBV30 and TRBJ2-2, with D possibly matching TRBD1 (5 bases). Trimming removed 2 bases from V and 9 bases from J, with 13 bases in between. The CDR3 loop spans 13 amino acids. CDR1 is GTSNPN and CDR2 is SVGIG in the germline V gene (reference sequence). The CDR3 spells CAWSIRAVRELFF. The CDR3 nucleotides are TGTGCCTGGAGTATCAGGGCGGTGAGGGAGCTGTTTTTT.

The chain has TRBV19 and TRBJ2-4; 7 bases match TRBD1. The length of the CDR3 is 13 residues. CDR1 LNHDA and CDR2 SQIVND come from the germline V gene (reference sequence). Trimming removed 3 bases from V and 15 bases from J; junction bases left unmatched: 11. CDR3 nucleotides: TGTGCCAGTAGTATGCAACAGGGGAGCCTTGGGTACTTC. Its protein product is CASSMQQGSLGYF.

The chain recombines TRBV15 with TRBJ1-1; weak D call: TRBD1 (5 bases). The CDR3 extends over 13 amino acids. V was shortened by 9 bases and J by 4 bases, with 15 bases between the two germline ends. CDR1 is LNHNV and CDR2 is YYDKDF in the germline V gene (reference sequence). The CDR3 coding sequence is TGTGCCACGGGCCCGGGGGGTGGCACTGAAGCTTTCTTT. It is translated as CATGPGGGTEAFF.

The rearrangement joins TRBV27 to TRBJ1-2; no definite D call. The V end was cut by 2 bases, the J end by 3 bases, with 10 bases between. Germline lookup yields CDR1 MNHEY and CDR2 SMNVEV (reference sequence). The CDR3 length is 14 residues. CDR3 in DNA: TGTGCCAGCAGTTTAACTGGCAGCCACTATGGCTACACCTTC. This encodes CASSLTGSHYGYTF.

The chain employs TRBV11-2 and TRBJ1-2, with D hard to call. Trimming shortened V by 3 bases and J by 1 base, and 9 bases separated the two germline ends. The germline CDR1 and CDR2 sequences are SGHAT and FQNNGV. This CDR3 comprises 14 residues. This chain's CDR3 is CASSFLGLNYGYTF. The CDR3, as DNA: TGTGCCAGCAGCTTTCTAGGGCTTAACTATGGCTACACCTTC.

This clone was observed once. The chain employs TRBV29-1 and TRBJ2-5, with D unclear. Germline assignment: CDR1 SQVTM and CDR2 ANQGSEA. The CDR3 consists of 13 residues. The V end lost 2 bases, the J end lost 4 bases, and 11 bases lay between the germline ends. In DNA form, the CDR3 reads TGCAGCGTTGAAAGACTGAACAGAGAGACCCAGTACTTC. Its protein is CSVERLNRETQYF.

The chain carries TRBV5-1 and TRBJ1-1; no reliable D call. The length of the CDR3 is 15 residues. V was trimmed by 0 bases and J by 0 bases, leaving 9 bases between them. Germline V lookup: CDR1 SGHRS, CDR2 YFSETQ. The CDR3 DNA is TGCGCCAGCAGCTTGGATAAGGGATTGAACACTGAAGCTTTCTTT. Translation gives CASSLDKGLNTEAFF.

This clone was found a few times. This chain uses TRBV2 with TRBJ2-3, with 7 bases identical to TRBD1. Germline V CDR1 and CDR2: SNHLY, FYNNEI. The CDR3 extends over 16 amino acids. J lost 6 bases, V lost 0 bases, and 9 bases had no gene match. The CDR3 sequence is CASSEASGQVVDTQYF. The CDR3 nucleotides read TGTGCCAGCAGTGAAGCGAGTGGACAGGTTGTGGATACGCAGTATTTT.

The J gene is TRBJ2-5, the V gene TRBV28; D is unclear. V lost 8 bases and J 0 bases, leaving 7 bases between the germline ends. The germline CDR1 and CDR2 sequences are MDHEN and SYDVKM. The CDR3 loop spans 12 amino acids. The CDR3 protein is CASYGYQETQYF. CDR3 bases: TGTGCCAGCTACGGATACCAAGAGACCCAGTACTTC.

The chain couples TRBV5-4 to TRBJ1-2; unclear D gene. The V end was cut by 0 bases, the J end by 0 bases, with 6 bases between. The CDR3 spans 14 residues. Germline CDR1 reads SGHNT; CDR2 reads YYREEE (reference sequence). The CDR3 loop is CASSLATTNYGYTF. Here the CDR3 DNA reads TGTGCCAGCAGCTTGGCCACTACTAACTATGGCTACACCTTC.